The 16 T cell receptor beta chains listed next were all sequenced from one sample in a study of human T cells and chemical hapten exposure. In TCRdb, the RACE reads were re-called with MiXCR into one record per CDR3 protein. The repertoire holds under 400,000 distinct CDR3 sequences, approximately 5.1% seen once, with 2% to 3% in the top ten. Time point defined: pre-sensitization, week 0. Documented treatment: therapeutic diphenylcyclopropenone sensitization with weekly scalp DPC. This specimen consisted of whole blood, obtained in connection with sensitization to the hapten diphenylcyclopropenone (DPC). The receptor set was obtained from a woman between 50 and 59 years old with alopecia areata. Some clones in this sample may be carry-over from other donors' samples.

This clonotype was seen a handful of times. The J gene is TRBJ1-2, the V gene TRBV29-1; 7 positions agree with TRBD1. V lost 5 bases to trimming and J lost 7 bases; unmatched junction nucleotides: 7. Germline V gene sequence: CDR1 SQVTM, CDR2 ANQGSEA. The CDR3 is 12 amino acids. The CDR3 DNA reads TGCAGCGTTTGGGGACAGAGCCCTGGCTACACCTTC. Protein sequence: CSVWGQSPGYTF.

The V gene is TRBV28, the J gene TRBJ2-3; 9 positions agree with TRBD1. Germline lookup yields CDR1 MDHEN and CDR2 SYDVKM. J lost 1 base, V lost 5 bases, and 7 bases had no gene match. The CDR3 contains 16 residues. DNA for the CDR3: TGTGCCAGCAGTATCCACGGACAGGGGCGCACAGATACGCAGTATTTT. Translated, it gives CASSIHGQGRTDTQYF.

This clonotype was detected many times. The chain recombines TRBV7-2 with TRBJ1-2; D is uncertain. Trimming took off 8 bases at V and 4 bases at J, with 8 bases between the two ends. The CDR3 has 11 amino acids. The germline V gene has CDR1 SGHTA and CDR2 FQGNSA. CDR3: CASLYSYGYTF. The CDR3, as DNA: TGTGCCAGCCTATACAGCTATGGCTACACCTTC.

The chain is built from TRBV4-3 and TRBJ1-2, with TRBD1 matching 12 bases. This CDR3 has 15 residues. CDR1 LGHNA and CDR2 YSLEER come from the germline V gene. Unmatched junction bases numbered 6, after V lost 3 bases and J lost 7 bases. The CDR3 bases are TGCGCCAGCAGCCAGGGGGGACAGGGGGCTTTTGGCTACACCTTC. Its translation: CASSQGGQGAFGYTF.

There are many counts of this clonotype. The chain has TRBV7-9 and TRBJ1-1; the D gene is possibly TRBD1 (5 bases). CDR3 size: 13 residues. Trimming removed 3 bases from V and 6 bases from J, with 11 bases in between. CDR1 and CDR2 (germline): SEHNR, FQNEAQ (reference sequence). The CDR3 DNA is TGTGCCAGCAGCTTTAGCAGGGACGCTGAAGCTTTCTTT. Translating gives CASSFSRDAEAFF. The full variable domain, rest sourced from reference TRBV7-9 and TRBJ1-1, is DTGVSQNPRHKITKRGQNVTFRCDPISEHNRLYWYRQTLGQGPEFLTYFQNEAQLEKSRLLSDRFSAERPKGSFSTLEIQRTEQGDSAMYLCASSFSRDAEAFFGQGTRLTVV.

At least ten counts were recorded for this clonotype. This chain joins TRBV11-2 and TRBJ1-4; TRBD1 matches 8 bases. Germline V gene lookup returns CDR1 SGHAT and CDR2 FQNNGV. V gave up 1 base and J gave up 4 bases; unmatched junction bases: 8. The length of the CDR3 is 17 residues. In nucleotides, the CDR3 is TGTGCCAGCAGCTTAGGGGCAGGGGGCCCCCGTAATGAAAAACTGTTTTTT. Translation: CASSLGAGGPRNEKLFF.

The chain carries TRBV28 and TRBJ1-3; 12 bases map to TRBD1. V gave up 2 bases and J gave up 0 bases; unmatched junction bases: 8. The CDR3 runs to 19 residues. The germline CDR1 and CDR2 sequences are MDHEN and SYDVKM. As DNA, the CDR3 is TGTGCCAGCAGTTTACGGGACAGGGGGCTCTTTCTCTCTGGAAACACCATATATTTT. Translated: CASSLRDRGLFLSGNTIYF.

The rearrangement links TRBV23-1 to TRBJ1-1; D remains unclear. TRBV23-1 is identified as an open reading frame with a role that is uncertain. CDR3 length: 13 amino acids. The V end lost 11 bases, the J end lost 5 bases, and 18 bases lay between the germline ends. CDR3: CAPPDLGWTEAFF. In DNA form, the CDR3 reads TGCGCCCCCCCGGACCTAGGGTGGACTGAAGCTTTCTTT.

Many counts were recorded for this clonotype. CDR3 sequence: CASSLKAPNTEAFF. The CDR3 DNA is TGCGCCAGCAGTTTGAAGGCTCCGAACACTGAAGCTTTCTTT. This rearrangement joins TRBV5-1 to TRBJ1-1; D is undetermined. The CDR3 covers 14 residues. Looked up from germline, CDR1 is SGHRS and CDR2 is YFSETQ. V was trimmed by 5 bases and J by 1 base, leaving 12 bases between them.

The chain is built from TRBV7-8 and TRBJ1-4, with a possible D match to TRBD1 (5 bases). Germline CDR1 SGHVS, CDR2 FQNEAQ. The length of the CDR3 is 14 residues. V was shortened by 2 bases and J by 4 bases, with 8 bases between the two germline ends. CDR3 DNA: TGTGCCAGCAGCTTACAGGGCTATAATGAAAAACTGTTTTTT. Translating gives CASSLQGYNEKLFF.

This clonotype was observed a few times. The rearrangement joins TRBV27 to TRBJ1-1; no firm D call. The germline CDR1 and CDR2 sequences are MNHEY and SMNVEV (reference sequence). Trimming took 3 bases from V and 3 from J, leaving 8 bases between them. CDR3 length equals 13 residues. The CDR3 region has the DNA TGTGCCAGCAGTTTCTCCCGGGACACTGAAGCTTTCTTT. Translated, it gives CASSFSRDTEAFF.

In its sample, this clonotype was seen many times. The V and J genes are TRBV7-2 and TRBJ2-1, with 11 bases matching TRBD1. J lost 9 bases, V lost 5 bases, and 6 bases had no gene match. This CDR3 spans 14 amino acids. The germline V gene encodes CDR1 SGHTA and CDR2 FQGNSA. The CDR3 sequence is CASSPDRGRVEQFF. CDR3 DNA: TGTGCCAGCAGCCCGGACAGGGGGCGCGTTGAGCAGTTCTTC.

This clonotype appeared a few times. CDR3 sequence (DNA): TGCGCCAGCAGCATACTAGCGGGATCAGGAGATACGCAGTATTTT. Amino acid sequence: CASSILAGSGDTQYF. This sequence joins TRBV5-1 and TRBJ2-3; 10 nucleotides align to TRBD2. CDR1 SGHRS and CDR2 YFSETQ come from the germline V gene. V gave up 4 bases and J gave up 5 bases; unmatched junction bases: 7. CDR3 length equals 15 residues.

This clonotype was observed a handful of times. The chain couples TRBV20-1 to TRBJ1-5, with TRBD1 as a possible D gene (5 bases). V lost 0 bases and J lost 7, with 16 bases in between. Germline CDR1 and CDR2: DFQATT and SNEGSKA (reference sequence). CDR3 length equals 15 residues. Here the CDR3 reads CSAREIAAGQQPQHF. The CDR3 DNA follows: TGCAGTGCTAGAGAGATTGCGGCAGGGCAACAGCCCCAGCATTTT.

This clonotype was counted only a few times. The V gene is TRBV13, the J gene TRBJ2-7; 7 bases fit TRBD1. CDR1 and CDR2 from the germline V gene are PRHDT and FYEKMQ (reference sequence). The CDR3 extends over 14 amino acids. After removal of 6 bases from V and 1 base from J, the junction contained 6 bases not matched to a gene. The DNA of the CDR3 is TGTGCCAGCAGTTCACTGACAGGGTCCTACGAGCAGTACTTC. It specifies CASSSLTGSYEQYF.

The J gene is TRBJ2-7, the V gene TRBV7-2; perhaps D is TRBD1 or TRBD2 (6 bases each). V lost 1 base and J 2 bases, leaving 21 bases between the germline ends. The CDR3 sequence is 18 residues long. Germline V gene data show CDR1 as SGHTA and CDR2 as FQGNSA. The CDR3 reads CASSLVSGARRLAYEQYF. In DNA form, the CDR3 reads TGTGCCAGCAGCTTAGTATCGGGGGCTCGGAGGCTAGCCTACGAGCAGTACTTC.